Presented here are 20 T cell receptor beta chains from one specimen sequenced in a study of T cells in Graves' hyperthyroidism and ophthalmopathy (dated by TCRdb to the late 2010s). The library was produced with multiplex PCR. The sample was run on an Illumina HiSeq 2000. Amplification of TCR beta CDR3 regions was carried out from RNA transcripts. For the first round of RT-PCR on the TCR CDR3, the HTBI primer set was used together with the Qiagen OneStep RT-PCR kit. TCRdb ran its own pipeline on the public reads, namely fastp trimming at Q25 and MiXCR clone calling, and kept in-frame beta chains. Each record represents a unique CDR3 protein, reported with the most common genes and DNA among its rows. The sample includes roughly 420,000 distinct CDR3 sequences, with 15% to 17% observed a single time. Clones ranked in the top ten supply around 7% of the sample. The sample taken for sequencing was blood. The receptors originated from a woman between 18 and 29 years old with Graves' hyperthyroidism.

The CDR3 region has the DNA TGTGCCAGCAGTCCCACCGTGGGGAACCAAAACATTCAGTACTTC. Its translation is CASSPTVGNQNIQYF. V is TRBV6-1 and J is TRBJ2-4, with D hard to call. Germline V gene sequence: CDR1 MNHNS, CDR2 SASEGT. Trimming cost V 5 bases and J 5 bases, with 16 bases left between them. The length of the CDR3 is 15 residues.

This clonotype appeared many times. This chain connects TRBV7-2 to TRBJ1-5, with D perhaps matching TRBD1 (5 bases). The germline gives CDR1 SGHTA, CDR2 FQGNSA. V lost 5 bases, J lost 1 base, and 12 bases lay in between. The CDR3 contains 15 residues. The CDR3, as DNA: TGTGCCAGCAGCCGCAGGGTAAAGAGCAATCAGCCCCAGCATTTT. Its protein is CASSRRVKSNQPQHF.

To note about this clonotype: A much larger clone lies a single base off, so this may be a read error. The V gene is TRBV7-6, the J gene TRBJ2-2; D ambiguous. The ends were cut back, 4 bases at V and 8 bases at J, with 8 bases in the middle. Per the germline V gene, CDR1 is SGHVS and CDR2 is FNYEAQ. The CDR3 runs to 12 residues. CDR3 coding DNA: TGTGCCAGCAGCTCCCTGGGGGGGGAGCTGTTTTTT. Translation: CASSSLGGELFF.

Ten or more counts support this clonotype. CDR3 loop: CASSLSLRTSGRAYEQFF. In DNA form, the CDR3 reads TGTGCCAGCAGTTTATCCCTTAGGACTAGCGGGAGGGCCTATGAGCAGTTCTTC. The J gene is TRBJ2-1, the V gene TRBV27; 15 bases line up with TRBD2. The V segment lost 0 bases and the J segment 8 bases; nucleotides outside the gene matches: 8. Germline V gene data show CDR1 as MNHEY and CDR2 as SMNVEV (reference sequence). This CDR3 spans 18 amino acids.

There are many counts of this clonotype. The J gene is TRBJ1-2, the V gene TRBV30; D uncertain. Per germline, CDR1 GTSNPN and CDR2 SVGIG (reference sequence). V was clipped by 2 bases and J by 4 bases, with 8 bases between them. This CDR3 is 12 amino acids long. CDR3 amino acids: CAWSNRGYGYTF. In nucleotides, the CDR3 is TGTGCCTGGAGTAACAGAGGCTATGGCTACACCTTC.

This clonotype was counted only a few times. This sequence joins TRBV6-2 or TRBV6-3 and TRBJ2-1; 7 positions match TRBD1. The V gene's germline CDR1 is MNHEY and CDR2 SVGEGT. CDR3 length equals 15 residues. The V gene end was trimmed by 2 bases and the J gene end by 3 bases; junction bases not matched to a gene: 4. This CDR3 reads CASSYEQGLYNEQFF. In DNA form, the CDR3 reads TGTGCCAGCAGTTACGAACAGGGGCTCTACAATGAGCAGTTCTTC.

This clonotype showed up just a few times. V usage is TRBV6-6 and J usage is TRBJ2-3; 12 bases align to TRBD2. Looked up from germline, CDR1 is MNHNY and CDR2 is SVGAGI (reference sequence). This CDR3 contains 18 residues. The ends lost 2 bases at V and 5 bases at J; junction bases unmatched: 11. CDR3 nucleotides: TGTGCCAGCAGTTACCACGGACTAGCGGGGCCTAAGGGAGATACGCAGTATTTT. As protein: CASSYHGLAGPKGDTQYF.

This clonotype occurred a few times. The rearrangement uses TRBV3-1 and TRBJ2-3; D is unclear. The ends were cut back, 5 bases at V and 4 bases at J, with 13 bases in the middle. The germline CDR1 and CDR2 sequences are LGHDT and YNNKEL (reference sequence). There are 14 residues in the CDR3. The DNA for the CDR3 is TGTGCCAGCAGCTACTCCTTAGAACCAGATACGCAGTATTTT. It codes for CASSYSLEPDTQYF.

This clonotype was detected many times. The V call is TRBV12-3 or TRBV12-4, the J call TRBJ2-5; 7 bases match TRBD1. The CDR3 totals 14 residues. The V gene end was trimmed by 6 bases and the J gene end by 5 bases; junction bases not matched to a gene: 9. In DNA, the CDR3 is TGTGCCAGCAGCTCGGGACAGAACGGGGAGACCCAGTACTTC. Translating it yields CASSSGQNGETQYF.

The sample holds many counts of this clonotype. The rearrangement uses TRBV11-1 and TRBJ1-6, with TRBD1 matching 7 bases. CDR1 SGHAT and CDR2 FQDESV come from the germline V gene (reference sequence). The trim removed 8 bases at V and 7 bases at J, leaving 5 bases unmatched. This CDR3 has 13 amino acids. The CDR3 protein is CASSQQGNSPLHF. In nucleotides, the CDR3 is TGTGCCAGCTCGCAACAGGGGAATTCACCCCTCCACTTT.

The table lists this clonotype with a count of one. The CDR3: CASSLGETGPNEQYF. For the CDR3, the DNA is TGCGCCAGCAGCTTGGGCGAGACAGGCCCGAACGAGCAGTACTTC. This rearrangement joins TRBV5-1 to TRBJ2-7; possible D gene TRBD1, 6 bases. V lost 0 bases, J lost 5 bases, and 15 bases lay in between. The CDR3 length is 15 residues. Germline CDR1 and CDR2: SGHRS and YFSETQ.

The sample holds many counts of this clonotype. The rearrangement links TRBV2 to TRBJ2-5; 8 bases align to TRBD2. Germline V gene lookup returns CDR1 SNHLY and CDR2 FYNNEI. Trimming at V came to 5 bases and at J to 1 base, leaving 12 bases not matched to a gene. This CDR3 spans 17 amino acids. The CDR3 is CASSLRGGGGTQETQYF. CDR3 DNA: TGTGCCAGCAGTCTGCGAGGTGGCGGGGGGACCCAAGAGACCCAGTACTTC.

This clonotype came up a few times. This chain connects TRBV5-1 to TRBJ1-6, with D possibly matching TRBD1 (5 bases). CDR1 is SGHRS, CDR2 YFSETQ, per germline. CDR3 length equals 16 residues. The V end lost 4 bases, the J end lost 9 bases, and 20 bases lay between the germline ends. The CDR3 loop reads CASSPNSGHIASPLHF. Written as DNA, the CDR3 is TGCGCCAGCAGCCCTAACTCGGGGCATATAGCTTCACCCCTCCACTTT. The full variable domain, rest sourced from reference TRBV5-1 and TRBJ1-6, is KAGVTQTPRYLIKTRGQQVTLSCSPISGHRSVSWYQQTPGQGLQFLFEYFSETQRNKGNFPGRFSGRQFSNSRSEMNVSTLELGDSALYLCASSPNSGHIASPLHFGNGTRLTVT.

The rearrangement links TRBV28 to TRBJ1-1; D is undetermined. The CDR3 totals 15 residues. CDR1 and CDR2 from the germline V gene are MDHEN and SYDVKM. Trimming stripped 7 bases from V and 0 bases from J, with 15 bases between. The chain's CDR3 is CASTPVRTLNTEAFF. CDR3 nucleotides: TGTGCCAGCACCCCGGTGCGCACCCTGAACACTGAAGCTTTCTTT.

In its sample, this clonotype was seen many times. The chain employs TRBV13 and TRBJ2-7; no reliable D call. Trimming left V 5 bases short and J 2 bases short, with 13 bases between. Germline V gene data show CDR1 as PRHDT and CDR2 as FYEKMQ (reference sequence). The CDR3 spans 14 residues. CDR3 nucleotide sequence: TGTGCCAGCAGCCCAGGACGGAGTACCTACGAGCAGTACTTC. This encodes CASSPGRSTYEQYF.

The genes are TRBV29-1 and TRBJ2-1, with D unclear. The CDR3 covers 13 residues. V lost 8 bases, J lost 2 bases, and 13 bases lay in between. Germline-derived CDR1 and CDR2 are SQVTM and ANQGSEA. The chain's CDR3 is CSLWRDPYNEQFF. In nucleotides, the CDR3 is TGCAGCCTTTGGAGAGACCCCTACAATGAGCAGTTCTTC.

This clonotype was counted between two and nine times. J is TRBJ2-7 and V is TRBV6-1; D gene unclear. CDR3 size: 15 residues. Germline loops: CDR1 MNHNS, CDR2 SASEGT. V was shortened by 5 bases and J by 3 bases, with 17 bases between the two germline ends. The CDR3 spells CASSRPGPAIYEQYF. CDR3 nucleotide sequence: TGTGCCAGCAGTCGCCCGGGCCCCGCCATCTACGAGCAGTACTTC.

This clonotype showed up many times. The chain joins TRBV5-8 to TRBJ2-3, with D unclear. V was pared by 0 bases and J by 10 bases, with 15 bases between. Germline CDR1 is SGHTS and CDR2 is YDEGEE. The CDR3 totals 14 residues. In DNA, the CDR3 is TGTGCCAGCAGCTTGGCCAGCCCCATGCACCCGCAGTATTTT. Translation gives CASSLASPMHPQYF. The full variable domain, completed using reference TRBV5-8 and TRBJ2-3, is EAGVTQSPTHLIKTRGQQATLRCSPISGHTSVYWYQQALGLGLQFLLWYDEGEERNRGNFPPRFSGRQFPNYSSELNVNALELEDSALYLCASSLASPMHPQYFGPGTRLTVL.

At least ten counts were recorded for this clonotype. This chain joins TRBV20-1 and TRBJ2-2; TRBD1 matches at 8 bases. After removal of 4 bases from V and 7 bases from J, the junction contained 11 bases not matched to a gene. Germline V gene lookup returns CDR1 DFQATT and CDR2 SNEGSKA (reference sequence). This CDR3 region has 15 residues. The CDR3 loop is CSAKPLDRADGELFF. The CDR3 region has the DNA TGCAGTGCTAAACCGCTGGACAGGGCTGACGGGGAGCTGTTTTTT.

The table lists this clonotype with many counts. The chain employs TRBV29-1 and TRBJ2-7; the D gene is possibly TRBD1 (6 bases). The CDR3 is 13 amino acids. With 4 bases removed from V and 2 bases from J, the gap between germline ends came to 12 bases. Germline CDR1 reads SQVTM; CDR2 reads ANQGSEA. CDR3 residues: CSVVPRDTYEQYF. In DNA form, the CDR3 reads TGCAGCGTTGTACCCCGGGACACCTACGAGCAGTACTTC.